The 5 T cell receptor beta chains listed next were all sequenced from one sample in a study of T-cell reconstitution after alpha-beta-depleted transplantation in children. For TCRbeta, the library was prepared with unique molecular identifiers. A single record per CDR3 protein comes from TCRdb applying MiXCR to the PCR reads. The table has hundreds of thousands of distinct CDR3 sequences, approximately 24% seen once. The material sequenced was PBMCs, mostly from graft donor cells, taken 360 days after TCRalphabeta/CD19-depleted stem cell transplant. Receptors originate from a female patient aged 2-9 years who had a stem cell transplant for congenital amegakaryocytic thrombocytopenia, so the T cells may come from the graft donor.

This clonotype has only a few counts. The chain links TRBV20-1 to TRBJ2-1; 7 bases fit TRBD2. Germline V gene lookup returns CDR1 DFQATT and CDR2 SNEGSKA (reference sequence). Trimming took 2 bases from V and 5 from J; bases not matched to a gene: 9. This CDR3 contains 15 residues. CDR3 sequence: CSARSWGLQNNEQFF. The DNA for the CDR3 is TGCAGTGCTAGAAGTTGGGGACTACAAAACAATGAGCAGTTCTTC.

This chain uses TRBV20-1 with TRBJ2-2; 12 bases align to TRBD2. The germline V gene has CDR1 DFQATT and CDR2 SNEGSKA (reference sequence). The CDR3 extends over 15 amino acids. The junction had 8 bases not matched to a gene; V was cut back by 6 bases and J by 6 bases. CDR3 bases: TGCAGTGCGGCTAGCGGGAGGGCCATCGCCGGGGAGCTGTTTTTT. It translates to CSAASGRAIAGELFF.

The CDR3 region has the DNA TGTGCCAGCAGCTTTGATGGGACCGGGGAGCTGTTTTTT. This sequence encodes CASSFDGTGELFF. The chain employs TRBV12-3 or TRBV12-4 and TRBJ2-2; D not certain. Trimming took off 6 bases at V and 5 bases at J, with 10 bases between the two ends. The CDR3 totals 13 residues.

V usage is TRBV28 and J usage is TRBJ1-4; D remains ambiguous. Germline values: CDR1 MDHEN, CDR2 SYDVKM. V was shortened by 4 bases and J by 7 bases, with 13 bases between the two germline ends. CDR3 length: 14 residues. The CDR3 DNA follows: TGTGCCAGCAGTTCAGGTGGTTTGGGTGAAAAACTGTTTTTT. Amino acids: CASSSGGLGEKLFF.

A few counts support this clonotype. CDR3 loop: CASSRSLVRTHSYNEQFF. CDR3 coding DNA: TGCGCCAGCAGCCGGTCCCTGGTGAGGACGCACTCCTACAATGAGCAGTTCTTC. The chain combines TRBV4-1 with TRBJ2-1; D call uncertain. V lost 4 bases and J lost 0, with 19 bases in between. The CDR3 loop spans 18 amino acids. Germline CDR1 MGHRA, CDR2 YSYEKL.